What follows are 28 T cell receptor beta chains derived from one specimen sequenced in a study of shared clonotypes between healthy human individuals. Measured with immunoSEQ multiplex PCR; TCRdb has only the in-frame clones, and not every one. The data show about 1 million clones, roughly 80% seen once. Sequences were obtained from memory CD4+ T cells sorted from blood. As for subset: CD45RA-negative fraction. The source of these receptors is a man between 18 and 29 years old in good health.

This clone was seen a handful of times. The junction departs from the called germline gene at one end, perhaps through a read error. This chain's CDR3 is CASSEDTSNQPQHF. The CDR3 bases are TGTGCCAGCAGCGAAGACACTAGCAATCAGCCCCAGCATTTT. V usage is TRBV2 and J usage is TRBJ1-5; D gene uncertain. Per germline, CDR1 SNHLY and CDR2 FYNNEI. There are 14 residues in the CDR3.

This chain links TRBV5-6 with TRBJ1-1, with D perhaps TRBD1 (5 bases). Trimming stripped 0 bases from V and 1 base from J, with 10 bases between. Germline V gene data show CDR1 as SGHDT and CDR2 as YYEEEE. This CDR3 has 15 residues. Written as DNA, the CDR3 is TGTGCCAGCAGCTTGGCCGGGAGGGGGAACACTGAAGCTTTCTTT. This translates into CASSLAGRGNTEAFF.

The genes are TRBV7-3 and TRBJ2-3; D gene ambiguous. Germline-derived CDR1 and CDR2 are SGHTA and FQGTGA. V dropped 2 bases and J dropped 0 bases, with 12 bases sitting between them. This CDR3 has 16 amino acids. This CDR3 is CASSLLNYQSTDTQYF. CDR3 coding DNA: TGTGCCAGCAGCTTATTGAACTACCAGAGCACAGATACGCAGTATTTT.

This chain links TRBV28 with TRBJ2-2; TRBD2 agrees at 9 bases. This CDR3 comprises 15 residues. Germline CDR1 reads MDHEN; CDR2 reads SYDVKM. V was clipped by 2 bases and J by 3 bases; unmatched bases: 1. The CDR3 loop is CASSLAGGHTGELFF. The DNA of the CDR3 is TGTGCCAGCAGTTTAGCGGGGGGGCACACCGGGGAGCTGTTTTTT.

The rearrangement links TRBV2 to TRBJ1-4; 8 positions match TRBD1. CDR1 is SNHLY, CDR2 FYNNEI, per germline. The CDR3 extends over 14 amino acids. V lost 3 bases, J lost 5 bases, and 2 bases stayed unmatched. The CDR3 region is CASSEDRVNEKLFF. The CDR3 region has the DNA TGTGCCAGCAGTGAGGACAGGGTGAATGAAAAACTGTTTTTT. The entire variable domain, with the rest obtained from reference TRBV2 and TRBJ1-4, is as follows: EPEVTQTPSHQVTQMGQEVILRCVPISNHLYFYWYRQILGQKVEFLVSFYNNEISEKSEIFDDQFSVERPDGSNFTLKIRSTKLEDSAMYFCASSEDRVNEKLFFGSGTQLSVL.

The chain is built from TRBV4-1 and TRBJ2-7; either TRBD1 or TRBD2 may supply D (5 bases each). This CDR3 spans 14 amino acids. CDR1 and CDR2 from the germline V gene are MGHRA and YSYEKL. The V gene lost 0 bases and the J gene lost 7 bases, with 13 bases spanning the gap. The DNA for the CDR3 is TGCGCCAGCAGCCAAGATCAGGGATGGAGGGAGCAGTACTTC. Its translation is CASSQDQGWREQYF.

This chain joins TRBV6-5 and TRBJ2-7; no clear D gene. CDR3 size: 12 residues. V was trimmed by 5 bases and J by 2 bases, leaving 7 bases between them. Germline V CDR1 and CDR2: MNHEY, SVGAGI. CDR3 in amino acids: CASSPLTYEQYF. The CDR3 bases are TGTGCCAGCAGTCCCTTGACCTACGAGCAGTACTTC.

The chain has TRBV5-1 and TRBJ2-7; 9 bases are a match to TRBD1. J was trimmed by 3 bases and V by 4 bases; bases with no gene match: 11. Germline V gives CDR1 SGHRS, CDR2 YFSETQ. CDR3 length: 16 amino acids. The CDR3 loop is CASSVNAGTGFYEQYF. The CDR3 nucleotides are TGCGCCAGCAGCGTGAACGCCGGGACAGGGTTCTACGAGCAGTACTTC.

The rearrangement uses TRBV21-1 and TRBJ2-5. TRBV21-1 is termed a pseudogene. The CDR3 is 15 amino acids. The CDR3 coding sequence is TGTGCCATCCGGATTCCGGGCAGGAACCAAGAGACCCAGTACTTC. Its protein is CAIRIPGRNQETQYF.

The rearrangement links TRBV4-3 to TRBJ1-4, with D possibly matching TRBD1 (5 bases). Germline CDR1 reads LGHNA; CDR2 reads YSLEER. The CDR3 runs 17 residues. The germline V and J ends were trimmed by 0 bases and 8 bases, with 19 bases remaining between them. The CDR3 here is CASSQETQGTVREKLFF. The CDR3 bases are TGCGCCAGCAGCCAAGAAACGCAGGGTACGGTTAGGGAAAAACTGTTTTTT.

The rearrangement links TRBV29-1 to TRBJ2-1; D could derive from TRBD1 or TRBD2 (6 bases each). Trimming removed 4 bases from V and 0 bases from J, with 10 bases in between. Germline V gives CDR1 SQVTM, CDR2 ANQGSEA. The CDR3 runs to 14 residues. This chain's CDR3 is CSVGGASSYNEQFF. CDR3 DNA sequence: TGCAGCGTTGGGGGGGCGAGCTCCTACAATGAGCAGTTCTTC.

The chain's CDR3 is CASSLGSRKETQYF. The CDR3 nucleotides read TGTGCCAGCAGCTTGGGGTCTAGAAAAGAGACCCAGTACTTC. The chain couples TRBV5-8 to TRBJ2-5, with D unclear. V was clipped by 0 bases and J by 3 bases, with 9 bases between them. The germline V gene has CDR1 SGHTS and CDR2 YDEGEE. There are 14 residues in the CDR3. The variable domain in full, with the rest retrieved from reference TRBV5-8 and TRBJ2-5, is EAGVTQSPTHLIKTRGQQATLRCSPISGHTSVYWYQQALGLGLQFLLWYDEGEERNRGNFPPRFSGRQFPNYSSELNVNALELEDSALYLCASSLGSRKETQYFGPGTRLLVL.

V gene TRBV29-1 combines with J gene TRBJ2-3; D unclear. The germline V gene encodes CDR1 SQVTM and CDR2 ANQGSEA. The V gene lost 5 bases and the J gene lost 3 bases, with 6 bases spanning the gap. This CDR3 is 11 amino acids long. The CDR3 protein is CSVRPTDTQYF. The CDR3 region has the DNA TGCAGCGTTCGACCGACAGATACGCAGTATTTT.

The J gene is TRBJ2-2, the V gene TRBV10-2, with TRBD2 as a possible D gene (5 bases). The CDR3 runs to 17 residues. Germline CDR1 and CDR2: WSHSY and SAAADI. V lost 2 bases and J lost 2, with 15 bases in between. CDR3 coding DNA: TGCGCCAGCAGTGAGCGGACCGGCGGGCGAAACACCGGGGAGCTGTTTTTT. Its protein is CASSERTGGRNTGELFF.

This clone occurred a few times. The chain couples TRBV5-1 to TRBJ2-7, with 7 bases lining up with TRBD1. This CDR3 spans 13 amino acids. Trimming took 6 bases from V and 3 from J; bases not matched to a gene: 6. Germline V lookup: CDR1 SGHRS, CDR2 YFSETQ. CDR3 region: CASKPGTDYEQYF. For the CDR3, the DNA is TGCGCCAGCAAACCCGGGACAGACTACGAGCAGTACTTC.

This clone was found a few times. The rearrangement uses TRBV7-2 and TRBJ2-7; possibly TRBD1 for D (6 bases). The germline V gene has CDR1 SGHTA and CDR2 FQGNSA. Trimming stripped 7 bases from V and 3 bases from J, with 13 bases between. The CDR3 is 13 amino acids. As DNA, the CDR3 is TGTGCCAGCACCCCTGGACAGCACTACGAGCAGTACTTC. Translation gives CASTPGQHYEQYF.

The chain uses TRBV5-1 and TRBJ2-2; TRBD1 matches 8 bases. Germline-derived CDR1 and CDR2 are SGHRS and YFSETQ. The J segment lost 3 bases and the V segment lost 0 bases, leaving 7 bases of the junction unmatched. The CDR3 contains 17 residues. The CDR3 loop is CASSLVGRGRDTGELFF. The CDR3 DNA is TGCGCCAGCAGCTTGGTAGGCAGGGGGCGCGACACCGGGGAGCTGTTTTTT.

This chain uses TRBV2 with TRBJ2-3; no reliable D call. The ends were cut back, 8 bases at V and 2 bases at J, with 11 bases in the middle. Germline CDR1 and CDR2: SNHLY and FYNNEI. The CDR3 runs 13 residues. This CDR3 is CASGEVITDTQYF. CDR3 DNA sequence: TGTGCCAGCGGAGAGGTGATCACAGATACGCAGTATTTT.

This chain links TRBV2 with TRBJ2-7, with a possible D match to TRBD2 (6 bases). Germline loops: CDR1 SNHLY, CDR2 FYNNEI. This CDR3 comprises 16 residues. V shed 3 bases and J shed 2 bases, with 17 bases lying between them. The CDR3 loop reads CASSDPGTPRAYEQYF. The DNA of the CDR3 is TGTGCCAGCAGTGACCCCGGGACTCCGAGGGCCTACGAGCAGTACTTC. The full variable domain, its missing parts supplied by reference TRBV2 and TRBJ2-7, is EPEVTQTPSHQVTQMGQEVILRCVPISNHLYFYWYRQILGQKVEFLVSFYNNEISEKSEIFDDQFSVERPDGSNFTLKIRSTKLEDSAMYFCASSDPGTPRAYEQYFGPGTRLTVT.

This clone was seen a single time. The J gene is TRBJ2-2, the V gene TRBV5-3, with 7 bases aligning to TRBD2. TRBV5-3 is noted as an ORF with a role that remains uncertain. The CDR3 loop spans 20 amino acids. The V and J ends lost 1 base and 1 base, in that order; junction bases with no gene match: 16. In nucleotides, the CDR3 is TGTGCCAGAAGCTTGTTTACCCCCAGCGGGAATGGAGGGAACACCGGGGAGCTGTTTTTT. Amino acid sequence: CARSLFTPSGNGGNTGELFF.

The chain joins TRBV5-1 to TRBJ2-3; a weak D match, TRBD2 (6 bases). Germline V gene sequence: CDR1 SGHRS, CDR2 YFSETQ. The CDR3 is 16 amino acids. Trimming stripped 3 bases from V and 1 base from J, with 15 bases between. The CDR3 region has the DNA TGCGCCAGCAGCTCCAACGGGGGACCAGGCACAGATACGCAGTATTTT. It encodes CASSSNGGPGTDTQYF.

This clone was picked up one time. The V call is TRBV27, the J call TRBJ1-6; D ambiguous. This CDR3 has 12 residues. Germline CDR1 is MNHEY and CDR2 is SMNVEV (reference sequence). V lost 5 bases and J lost 5, with 4 bases in between. The DNA for the CDR3 is TGTGCCAGCAGTGTCAATAATTCACCCCTCCACTTT. Its translation is CASSVNNSPLHF.

The rearrangement joins TRBV5-5 to TRBJ2-5, with 9 bases identical to TRBD1. Losses at the gene ends were 4 bases for V and 4 bases for J; bases not matched to a gene: 11. Germline loops: CDR1 SGHKS, CDR2 YYEKEE (reference sequence). CDR3 length: 16 residues. In DNA form, the CDR3 reads TGTGCCAGCAGCCCCAGGACAGGGGCCGGGAGAGAGACCCAGTACTTC. Its translation: CASSPRTGAGRETQYF.

This chain joins TRBV5-1 and TRBJ1-4; 9 bases are a match to TRBD1. Per germline, CDR1 SGHRS and CDR2 YFSETQ. This CDR3 is built from 17 residues. Trimming took 0 bases from V and 3 from J; bases not matched to a gene: 6. In nucleotides, the CDR3 is TGCGCCAGCAGCTTGGGACAGGGGGTTACCGCTAATGAAAAACTGTTTTTT. Protein product: CASSLGQGVTANEKLFF.

The chain couples TRBV7-3 to TRBJ2-5; 7 bases map to TRBD1. This CDR3 is built from 13 residues. Trimming at V came to 3 bases and at J to 3 bases, leaving 1 base not matched to a gene. CDR1 is SGHTA, CDR2 FQGTGA, per germline. The CDR3 protein is CASSFDREETQYF. CDR3 coding DNA: TGTGCCAGCAGCTTCGACAGGGAAGAGACCCAGTACTTC.

This clone was detected only once. The CDR3 region is CASSNRGNTGELFF. The CDR3, as DNA: TGCGCCAGCAGCAACAGGGGGAACACCGGGGAGCTGTTTTTT. The chain carries TRBV4-3 and TRBJ2-2, with 7 bases that match TRBD1. Trimming removed 5 bases from V and 1 base from J; junction bases left unmatched: 1. The germline V gene encodes CDR1 LGHNA and CDR2 YSLEER. The CDR3 loop spans 14 amino acids.

V gene TRBV6-1 combines with J gene TRBJ2-2; D perhaps matches TRBD1 (6 bases). Trimming removed 11 bases from V and 0 bases from J, with 13 bases in between. Germline V gene sequence: CDR1 MNHNS, CDR2 SASEGT. This CDR3 has 14 amino acids. The CDR3 nucleotides are TGTGCCGCTCGGACAGAGACGAACACCGGGGAGCTGTTTTTT. The encoded protein is CAARTETNTGELFF.

To note about this clone: The same CDR3 also results from other DNA sequences found in this sample. The chain recombines TRBV5-4 with TRBJ1-6, with 7 bases matching TRBD1. Germline V gene lookup returns CDR1 SGHNT and CDR2 YYREEE (reference sequence). This CDR3 spans 13 amino acids. Losses at the gene ends were 0 bases for V and 9 bases for J; bases not matched to a gene: 0. The CDR3 reads CASSLDRGSPLHF. Here the CDR3 DNA reads TGTGCCAGCAGCTTGGACAGGGGTTCACCCCTCCACTTT.